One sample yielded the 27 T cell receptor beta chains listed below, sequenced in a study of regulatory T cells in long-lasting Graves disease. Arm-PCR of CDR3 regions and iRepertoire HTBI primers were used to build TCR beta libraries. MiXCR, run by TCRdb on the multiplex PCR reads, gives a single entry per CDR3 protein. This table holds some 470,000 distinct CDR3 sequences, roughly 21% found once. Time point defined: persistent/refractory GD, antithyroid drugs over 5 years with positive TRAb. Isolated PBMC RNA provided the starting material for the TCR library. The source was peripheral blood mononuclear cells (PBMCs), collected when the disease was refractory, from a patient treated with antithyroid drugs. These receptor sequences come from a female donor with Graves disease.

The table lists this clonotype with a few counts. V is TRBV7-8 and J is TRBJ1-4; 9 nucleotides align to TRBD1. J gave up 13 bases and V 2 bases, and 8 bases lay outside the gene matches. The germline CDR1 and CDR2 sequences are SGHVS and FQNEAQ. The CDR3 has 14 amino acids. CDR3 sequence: CASSLPPNRGRLFF. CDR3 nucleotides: TGTGCCAGCAGCTTACCCCCGAACAGGGGGCGACTGTTTTTT.

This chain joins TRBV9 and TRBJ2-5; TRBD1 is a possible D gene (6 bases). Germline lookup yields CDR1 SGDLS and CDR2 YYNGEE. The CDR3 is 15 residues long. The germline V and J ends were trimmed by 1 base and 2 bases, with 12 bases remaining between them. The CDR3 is CASSVSGTPQETQYF. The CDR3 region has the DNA TGTGCCAGCAGCGTATCGGGGACACCACAAGAGACCCAGTACTTC.

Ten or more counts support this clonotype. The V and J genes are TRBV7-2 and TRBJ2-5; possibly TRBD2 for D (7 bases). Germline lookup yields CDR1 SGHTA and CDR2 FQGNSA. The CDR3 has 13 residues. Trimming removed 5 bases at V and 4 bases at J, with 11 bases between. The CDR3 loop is CASSPGGVETQYF. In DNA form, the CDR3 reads TGTGCCAGCAGCCCGGGGGGCGTAGAGACCCAGTACTTC. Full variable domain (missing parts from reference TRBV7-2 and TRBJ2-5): GAGVSQSPSNKVTEKGKDVELRCDPISGHTALYWYRQSLGQGLEFLIYFQGNSAPDKSGLPSDRFSAERTGGSVSTLTIQRTQQEDSAVYLCASSPGGVETQYFGPGTRLLVL.

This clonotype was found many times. CDR3 sequence (DNA): TGTGCCAGCTCGGTTGGGCAGCCGCGGGCTTTCTTT. This encodes CASSVGQPRAFF. J is TRBJ1-1 and V is TRBV6-2 or TRBV6-3; no firm D call. V was clipped by 8 bases and J by 11 bases, with 18 bases between them. CDR1 is MNHEY, CDR2 SVGEGT, per germline. This CDR3 contains 12 residues.

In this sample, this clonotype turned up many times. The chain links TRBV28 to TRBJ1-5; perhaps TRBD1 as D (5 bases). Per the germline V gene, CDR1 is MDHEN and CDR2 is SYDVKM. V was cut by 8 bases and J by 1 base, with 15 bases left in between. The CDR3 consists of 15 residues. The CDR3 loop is CASRRLRGSNQPQHF. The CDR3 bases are TGTGCCAGCCGGCGGCTCCGGGGGAGCAATCAGCCCCAGCATTTT.

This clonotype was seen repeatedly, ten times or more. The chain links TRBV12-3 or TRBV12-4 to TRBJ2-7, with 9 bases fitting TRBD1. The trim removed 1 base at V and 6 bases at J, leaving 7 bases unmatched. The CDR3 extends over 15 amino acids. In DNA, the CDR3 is TGTGCCAGCAGTTTAGTAGGACAGGGGAAGATCGAGCAGTACTTC. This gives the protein CASSLVGQGKIEQYF.

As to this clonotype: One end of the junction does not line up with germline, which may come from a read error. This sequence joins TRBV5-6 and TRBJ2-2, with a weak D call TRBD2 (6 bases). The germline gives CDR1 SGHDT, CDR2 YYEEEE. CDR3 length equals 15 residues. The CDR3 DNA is TGTGCCAGCAGCTGGGGAGGTCATTACACCGGGGAGCTGCTTTTT. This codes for CASSWGGHYTGELLF.

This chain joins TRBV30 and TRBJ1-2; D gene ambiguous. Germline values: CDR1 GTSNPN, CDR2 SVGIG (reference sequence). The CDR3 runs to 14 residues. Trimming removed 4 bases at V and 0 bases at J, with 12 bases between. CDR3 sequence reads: CAWISRRSNYGYTF. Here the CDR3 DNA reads TGTGCCTGGATTTCCCGTCGGTCTAACTATGGCTACACCTTC. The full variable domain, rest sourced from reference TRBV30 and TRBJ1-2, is SQTIHQWPATLVQPVGSPLSLECTVEGTSNPNLYWYRQAAGRGLQLLFYSVGIGQISSEVPQNLSASRPQDRQFILSSKKLLLSDSGFYLCAWISRRSNYGYTFGSGTRLTVV.

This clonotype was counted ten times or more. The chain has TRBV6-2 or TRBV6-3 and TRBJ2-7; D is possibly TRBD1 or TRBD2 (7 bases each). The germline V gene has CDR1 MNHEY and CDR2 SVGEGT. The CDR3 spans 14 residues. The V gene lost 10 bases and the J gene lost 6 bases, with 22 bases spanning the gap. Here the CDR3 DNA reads TGTGCCACGAGCGGGACAGTGACGTTGGTCGAGCAGTACTTC. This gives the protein CATSGTVTLVEQYF.

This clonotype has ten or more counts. The CDR3 nucleotides read TGCGCCAGCAGCTTCTGGACGCCAGGGAAACTGTTTTTT. Translating gives CASSFWTPGKLFF. This chain links TRBV5-1 with TRBJ1-4; D possibly corresponds to TRBD1 (5 bases). V was clipped by 2 bases and J by 11 bases, with 13 bases between them. Looked up from germline, CDR1 is SGHRS and CDR2 is YFSETQ. The CDR3 runs 13 residues.

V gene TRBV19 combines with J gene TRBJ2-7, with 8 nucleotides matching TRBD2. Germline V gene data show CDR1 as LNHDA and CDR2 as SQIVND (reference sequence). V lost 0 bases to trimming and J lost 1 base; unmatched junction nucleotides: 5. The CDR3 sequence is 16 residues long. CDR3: CASSIELAALSYEQYF. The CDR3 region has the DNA TGTGCCAGTAGTATAGAACTAGCGGCCCTTTCCTACGAGCAGTACTTC.

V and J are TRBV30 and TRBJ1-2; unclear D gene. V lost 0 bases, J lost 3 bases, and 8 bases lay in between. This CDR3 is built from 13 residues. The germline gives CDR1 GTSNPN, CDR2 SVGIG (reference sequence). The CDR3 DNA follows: TGTGCCTGGAGTGTACTTATCGACTATGGCTACACCTTC. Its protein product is CAWSVLIDYGYTF.

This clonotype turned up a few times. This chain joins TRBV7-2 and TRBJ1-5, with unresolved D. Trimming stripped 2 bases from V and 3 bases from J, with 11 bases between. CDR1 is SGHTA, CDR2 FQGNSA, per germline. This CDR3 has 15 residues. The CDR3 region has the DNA TGTGCCAGCAGCTTAATGAGCCGACTCAATCAGCCCCAGCATTTT. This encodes CASSLMSRLNQPQHF.

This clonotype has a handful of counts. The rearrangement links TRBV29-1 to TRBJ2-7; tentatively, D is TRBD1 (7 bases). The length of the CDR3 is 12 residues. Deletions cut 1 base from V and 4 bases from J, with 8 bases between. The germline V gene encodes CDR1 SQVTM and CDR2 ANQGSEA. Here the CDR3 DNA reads TGCAGCGTTGAAGCAGGGGGGTACGAGCAGTACTTC. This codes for CSVEAGGYEQYF.

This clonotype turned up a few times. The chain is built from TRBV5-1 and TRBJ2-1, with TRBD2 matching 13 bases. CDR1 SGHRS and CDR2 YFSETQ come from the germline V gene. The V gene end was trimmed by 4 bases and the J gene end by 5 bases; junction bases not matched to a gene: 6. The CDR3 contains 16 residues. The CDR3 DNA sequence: TGCGCCAGCAGCCTCGGACTAGCGGGAGCCCACAATGAGCAGTTCTTC. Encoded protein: CASSLGLAGAHNEQFF. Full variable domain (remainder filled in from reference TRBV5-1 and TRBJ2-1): KAGVTQTPRYLIKTRGQQVTLSCSPISGHRSVSWYQQTPGQGLQFLFEYFSETQRNKGNFPGRFSGRQFSNSRSEMNVSTLELGDSALYLCASSLGLAGAHNEQFFGPGTRLTVL.

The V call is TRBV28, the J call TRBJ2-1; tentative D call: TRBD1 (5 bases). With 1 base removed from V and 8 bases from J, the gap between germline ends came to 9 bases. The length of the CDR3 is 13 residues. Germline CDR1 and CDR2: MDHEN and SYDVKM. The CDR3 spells CASSLFRGDEQFF. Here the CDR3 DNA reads TGTGCCAGCAGTTTATTTAGGGGCGATGAGCAGTTCTTC. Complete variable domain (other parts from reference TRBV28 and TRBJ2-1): DVKVTQSSRYLVKRTGEKVFLECVQDMDHENMFWYRQDPGLGLRLIYFSYDVKMKEKGDIPEGYSVSREKKERFSLILESASTNQTSMYLCASSLFRGDEQFFGPGTRLTVL.

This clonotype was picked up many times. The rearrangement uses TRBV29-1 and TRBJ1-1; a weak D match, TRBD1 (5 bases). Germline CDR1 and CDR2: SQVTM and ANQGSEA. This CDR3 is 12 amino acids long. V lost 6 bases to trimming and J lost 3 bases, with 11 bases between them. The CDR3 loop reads CSVQGGDTEAFF. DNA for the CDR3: TGCAGCGTCCAGGGCGGGGACACTGAAGCTTTCTTT.

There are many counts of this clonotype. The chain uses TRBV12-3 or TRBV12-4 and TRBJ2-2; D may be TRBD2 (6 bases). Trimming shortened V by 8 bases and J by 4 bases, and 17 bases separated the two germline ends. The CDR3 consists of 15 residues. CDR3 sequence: CASFFRDWVTGELFF. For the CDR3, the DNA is TGTGCCAGCTTCTTCCGGGACTGGGTCACCGGGGAGCTGTTTTTT.

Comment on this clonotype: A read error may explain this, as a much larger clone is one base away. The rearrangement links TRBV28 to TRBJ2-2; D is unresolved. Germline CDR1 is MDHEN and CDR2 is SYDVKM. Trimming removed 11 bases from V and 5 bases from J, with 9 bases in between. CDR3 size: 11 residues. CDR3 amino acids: CAAKRTGELFF. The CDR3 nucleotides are TGTGCCGCCAAGAGAACCGGGGAGCTGTTTTTT.

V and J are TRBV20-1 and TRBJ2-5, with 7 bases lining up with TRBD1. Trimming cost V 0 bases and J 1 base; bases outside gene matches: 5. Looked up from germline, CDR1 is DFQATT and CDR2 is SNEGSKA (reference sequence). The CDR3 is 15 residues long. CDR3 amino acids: CSARDGTVLQETQYF. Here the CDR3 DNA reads TGCAGTGCTAGAGATGGGACAGTGCTCCAAGAGACCCAGTACTTC.

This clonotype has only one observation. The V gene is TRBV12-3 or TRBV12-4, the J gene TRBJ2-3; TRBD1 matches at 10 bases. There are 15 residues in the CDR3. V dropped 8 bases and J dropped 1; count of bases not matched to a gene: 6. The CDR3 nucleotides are TGTGCCAGCCTACCCGGGACAGGGGGCACAGATACGCAGTATTTT. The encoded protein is CASLPGTGGTDTQYF.

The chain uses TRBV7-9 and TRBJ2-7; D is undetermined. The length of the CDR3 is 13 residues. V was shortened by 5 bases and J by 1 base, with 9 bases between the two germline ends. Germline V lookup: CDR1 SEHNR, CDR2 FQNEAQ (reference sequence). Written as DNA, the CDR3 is TGTGCCAGCAGCCCCGCAGTTTCCTACGAGCAGTACTTC. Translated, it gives CASSPAVSYEQYF.

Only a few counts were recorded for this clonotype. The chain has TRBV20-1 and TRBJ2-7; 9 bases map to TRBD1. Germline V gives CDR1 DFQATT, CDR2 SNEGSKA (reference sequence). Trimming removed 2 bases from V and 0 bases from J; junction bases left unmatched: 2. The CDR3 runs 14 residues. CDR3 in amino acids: CSARPTGGSYEQYF. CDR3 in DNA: TGCAGTGCTAGACCGACAGGGGGCTCCTACGAGCAGTACTTC.

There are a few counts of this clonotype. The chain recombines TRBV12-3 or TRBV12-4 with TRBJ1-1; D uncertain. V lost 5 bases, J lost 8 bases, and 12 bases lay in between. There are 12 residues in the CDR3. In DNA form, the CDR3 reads TGTGCCAGCAGTCCCGGAGGACTAGAAGCTTTCTTT. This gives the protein CASSPGGLEAFF.

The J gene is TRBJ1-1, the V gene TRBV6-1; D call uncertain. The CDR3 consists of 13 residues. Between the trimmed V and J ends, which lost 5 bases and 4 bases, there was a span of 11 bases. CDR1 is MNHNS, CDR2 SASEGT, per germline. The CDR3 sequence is CASSPLSRTEAFF. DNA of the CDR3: TGTGCCAGCAGTCCCCTTTCACGCACTGAAGCTTTCTTT.

Here the CDR3 reads CASSSGIGGTIYF. The CDR3, as DNA: TGTGCCAGCAGCTCGGGAATAGGGGGCACCATATATTTT. The rearrangement uses TRBV28 and TRBJ1-3; D is perhaps TRBD1 (6 bases). This CDR3 is 13 amino acids long. Trimming shortened V by 6 bases and J by 9 bases, and 15 bases separated the two germline ends. Looked up from germline, CDR1 is MDHEN and CDR2 is SYDVKM.

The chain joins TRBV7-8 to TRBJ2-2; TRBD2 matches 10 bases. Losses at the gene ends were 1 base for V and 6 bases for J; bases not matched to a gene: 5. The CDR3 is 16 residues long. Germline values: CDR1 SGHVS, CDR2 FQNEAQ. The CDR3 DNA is TGTGCCAGCAGCTTAGAGGCTAGCGGGAGCGCCGGGGAGCTGTTTTTT. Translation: CASSLEASGSAGELFF.